These 11 T cell receptor beta chains share one sample of origin, sequenced in a study of cytomegalovirus exposure and HLA in healthy donors. PCR used 60 Vbeta primers and 13 Jbeta primers. TCRdb keeps only in-frame clones here, not all; method: immunoSEQ multiplex PCR. The sample has approximately 190,000 clones, about nine tenths seen once. Input material: PBMCs. All receptors come from a boy aged 2 to 10 in good health and CMV-seronegative.

There are a few counts of this clone. V gene TRBV10-3 combines with J gene TRBJ1-4; weak D call: TRBD1 (6 bases). The V end lost 0 bases, the J end lost 11 bases, and 13 bases lay between the germline ends. This CDR3 spans 14 amino acids. The germline V gene has CDR1 ENHRY and CDR2 SYGVKD. The CDR3, as DNA: TGTGCCATCAGTGAGTCGGGGGCCGAAAGTAAACTGTTTTTT. It yields the protein CAISESGAESKLFF.

This sequence joins TRBV10-1 and TRBJ1-2, with D possibly being TRBD1 (6 bases). V gave up 5 bases and J gave up 8 bases, with 18 bases separating them. CDR3 length: 14 amino acids. Germline V gene lookup returns CDR1 WNHNN and CDR2 SYGVQD (reference sequence). CDR3 residues: CASSPDSSTWGYTF. In nucleotides, the CDR3 is TGCGCCAGCAGTCCGGACAGTTCGACGTGGGGCTACACCTTC.

About this clone itself: The same CDR3 is also encoded by other DNA sequences in this sample. V is TRBV5-1 and J is TRBJ2-1; TRBD1 agrees at 8 bases. Trimming removed 0 bases from V and 4 bases from J; junction bases left unmatched: 0. The CDR3 spans 14 residues. The germline gives CDR1 SGHRS, CDR2 YFSETQ. The CDR3: CASSLGQGYNEQFF. In nucleotides, the CDR3 is TGCGCCAGCAGCTTGGGACAGGGGTACAATGAGCAGTTCTTC.

This rearrangement joins TRBV19 to TRBJ2-5, with 8 bases aligning to TRBD2. From germline, CDR1 is LNHDA and CDR2 SQIVND (reference sequence). Unmatched junction bases numbered 12, after V lost 6 bases and J lost 6 bases. The CDR3 consists of 15 residues. As DNA, the CDR3 is TGTGCCAGTAGCCGATCCGGGACTAGTCAACAGACCCAGTACTTC. Amino acids: CASSRSGTSQQTQYF.

V and J are TRBV9 and TRBJ2-3, with 8 bases lining up with TRBD2. V trimming: 0 bases; J trimming: 0 bases; junction bases outside the gene matches: 6. The CDR3 loop spans 17 amino acids. The germline gives CDR1 SGDLS, CDR2 YYNGEE. The CDR3 DNA reads as TGTGCCAGCAGCGTAGCGCCGGGGGGGGCTAGCACAGATACGCAGTATTTT. It codes for CASSVAPGGASTDTQYF.

CDR3 DNA: TGTGCCTGGGATAATAGCGGGGGGTTCCACAATGAGCAGTTCTTC. It is translated as CAWDNSGGFHNEQFF. The chain has TRBV30 and TRBJ2-1; TRBD2 matches at 10 bases. Trimming cost V 5 bases and J 5 bases; bases outside gene matches: 9. The CDR3 consists of 15 residues. Germline values: CDR1 GTSNPN, CDR2 SVGIG (reference sequence).

The J gene is TRBJ2-7, the V gene TRBV2; D remains ambiguous. The germline V gene has CDR1 SNHLY and CDR2 FYNNEI. V dropped 4 bases and J dropped 0 bases, with 4 bases sitting between them. This CDR3 is 12 amino acids long. CDR3 residues: CASSASSYEQYF. DNA for the CDR3: TGTGCCAGCAGTGCCAGCTCCTACGAGCAGTACTTC.

This sequence joins TRBV5-1 and TRBJ1-6; D ambiguous. Germline V CDR1 and CDR2: SGHRS, YFSETQ. Deletions cut 3 bases from V and 7 bases from J, with 11 bases between. The CDR3 runs 14 residues. This chain's CDR3 is CASSSDGENSPLHF. CDR3 coding DNA: TGCGCCAGCAGCTCCGATGGAGAGAATTCACCCCTCCACTTT. Full variable domain (remainder filled in from reference TRBV5-1 and TRBJ1-6): KAGVTQTPRYLIKTRGQQVTLSCSPISGHRSVSWYQQTPGQGLQFLFEYFSETQRNKGNFPGRFSGRQFSNSRSEMNVSTLELGDSALYLCASSSDGENSPLHFGNGTRLTVT.

The CDR3 loop is CASSPGVPRGNEQFF. CDR3 DNA sequence: TGCGCCAGCAGCCCAGGTGTGCCCCGGGGCAATGAGCAGTTCTTC. The chain is built from TRBV5-1 and TRBJ2-1, with D possibly matching TRBD2 (5 bases). Per the germline V gene, CDR1 is SGHRS and CDR2 is YFSETQ. This CDR3 is 15 amino acids long. V was pared by 4 bases and J by 6 bases, with 17 bases between.

This clone was recorded a few times. The chain couples TRBV6-1 to TRBJ1-1, with 9 nucleotides matching TRBD1. The CDR3 totals 16 residues. Germline CDR1 MNHNS, CDR2 SASEGT. The trim removed 4 bases at V and 4 bases at J, leaving 10 bases unmatched. CDR3 amino acids: CASSGGQGLSRTEAFF. The CDR3 nucleotides are TGTGCCAGCAGTGGGGGACAGGGTCTCTCTCGCACTGAAGCTTTCTTT.

V and J are TRBV19 and TRBJ2-3; D is perhaps TRBD2 (6 bases). Trimming removed 7 bases from V and 6 bases from J, with 17 bases in between. The CDR3 runs 14 residues. Germline V gene data show CDR1 as LNHDA and CDR2 as SQIVND (reference sequence). The CDR3 protein is CASKVGLSADTQYF. The CDR3 DNA reads as TGTGCCAGTAAGGTGGGACTCTCGGCGGATACGCAGTATTTT. Full variable domain (rest looked up from reference TRBV19 and TRBJ2-3): DGGITQSPKYLFRKEGQNVTLSCEQNLNHDAMYWYRQDPGQGLRLIYYSQIVNDFQKGDIAEGYSVSREKKESFPLTVTSAQKNPTAFYLCASKVGLSADTQYFGPGTRLTVL.